This is a list of T cell receptor beta chains from one sample in a study of T cell clones after liver transplantation. The protocol was immunoSEQ multiplex PCR, while the TCRdb copy is restricted to in-frame clones and leaves out a portion. This sample carries about 75,000 clones, 84% of them seen once, and the ten largest clones take 2% to 2.5%. Sequenced material: CD4+ T cells from blood, taken less than 50 months after liver transplant. These receptors all stem from a human patient who received a liver transplant. The T cells may partly be graft donor cells. Both conserved end residues are part of each CDR3. The D gene is left open where the match is weak. For some rows the clone size is stated as once, few or many, or as a class when expanded; others skip it.

v_gene: TRBV5-4; d_gene: -; j_gene: TRBJ1-5; abundance: -; CDR3aa: CASSSAPGGNQPQHF; CDR3nt: TGTGCCAGCAGCTCTGCCCCGGGGGGCAATCAGCCCCAGCATTTT
v_gene: TRBV7-2; d_gene: -; j_gene: TRBJ1-5; abundance: -; CDR3aa: CASSLEASNQPQHF; CDR3nt: TGTGCCAGCAGCTTAGAAGCTAGCAATCAGCCCCAGCATTTT
v_gene: TRBV19; d_gene: -; j_gene: TRBJ1-1; abundance: -; CDR3aa: CASTLTANTEAFF; CDR3nt: TGTGCCAGTACCCTAACCGCGAACACTGAAGCTTTCTTT
v_gene: TRBV7-3; d_gene: -; j_gene: TRBJ2-1; abundance: few; CDR3aa: CASSAQADSSYNEQFF; CDR3nt: TGTGCCAGCAGCGCCCAAGCAGACAGCTCCTACAATGAGCAGTTCTTC
v_gene: TRBV27; d_gene: -; j_gene: TRBJ2-3; abundance: -; CDR3aa: CASSLSGGTDTQYF; CDR3nt: TGTGCCAGCAGTTTATCTGGAGGCACAGATACGCAGTATTTT
v_gene: TRBV27; d_gene: -; j_gene: TRBJ2-1; abundance: -; CDR3aa: CASSLSIRWEQFF; CDR3nt: TGTGCCAGCAGTTTATCTATCAGATGGGAGCAGTTCTTC
v_gene: TRBV7-2; d_gene: -; j_gene: TRBJ2-5; abundance: -; CDR3aa: CASSFDRAVGTQYF; CDR3nt: TGTGCCAGCAGTTTCGACAGAGCCGTGGGGACCCAGTACTTC
v_gene: TRBV28; d_gene: TRBD1; j_gene: TRBJ1-3; abundance: -; CDR3aa: CASSLDRATIYF; CDR3nt: TGTGCCAGCAGCCTCGACAGGGCCACCATATATTTT
v_gene: TRBV4-1; d_gene: -; j_gene: TRBJ2-3; abundance: once; CDR3aa: CASSQDLAFTDTQYF; CDR3nt: TGCGCCAGCAGCCAAGATCTGGCCTTCACAGATACGCAGTATTTT
v_gene: TRBV6-5; d_gene: TRBD1; j_gene: TRBJ2-7; abundance: -; CDR3aa: CASSYSWTGDYEQYF; CDR3nt: TGTGCCAGCAGTTACTCATGGACAGGGGACTACGAGCAGTACTTC
v_gene: TRBV5-5; d_gene: -; j_gene: TRBJ2-3; abundance: -; CDR3aa: CASSPLGVGTDTQYF; CDR3nt: TGTGCCAGCAGCCCCTTGGGGGTGGGGACAGATACGCAGTATTTT
v_gene: TRBV5-1; d_gene: -; j_gene: TRBJ2-7; abundance: -; CDR3aa: CASSLEAVSTYEQYF; CDR3nt: TGCGCCAGCAGCTTGGAGGCAGTTTCTACCTACGAGCAGTACTTC
v_gene: TRBV5-1; d_gene: -; j_gene: TRBJ2-6; abundance: -; CDR3aa: CASSKNSGANVLTF; CDR3nt: TGCGCCAGCAGCAAAAACTCTGGGGCCAACGTCCTGACTTTC
v_gene: TRBV5-5; d_gene: TRBD1; j_gene: TRBJ1-5; abundance: -; CDR3aa: CASSPTLQGSQHF; CDR3nt: TGTGCCAGCAGCCCGACACTACAGGGGTCCCAGCATTTT
v_gene: TRBV7-2; d_gene: -; j_gene: TRBJ2-1; abundance: few; CDR3aa: CASSLSPGTSWNEQFF; CDR3nt: TGTGCCAGCAGCTTGTCGCCCGGGACCAGCTGGAATGAGCAGTTCTTC
v_gene: TRBV10-3; d_gene: TRBD1; j_gene: TRBJ2-7; abundance: -; CDR3aa: CAIRGQGLSEQYF; CDR3nt: TGTGCCATCAGGGGACAGGGCCTTTCCGAGCAGTACTTC
v_gene: TRBV2; d_gene: TRBD2; j_gene: TRBJ2-5; abundance: -; CDR3aa: CASRPKPGLEGTQYF; CDR3nt: TGTGCCAGCAGGCCCAAGCCGGGACTAGAGGGGACCCAGTACTTC
v_gene: TRBV28; d_gene: TRBD2; j_gene: TRBJ2-3; abundance: -; CDR3aa: CATLRTSRDTQYF; CDR3nt: TGTGCCACCCTACGGACTAGTCGCGATACGCAGTATTTT
v_gene: TRBV7-2; d_gene: -; j_gene: TRBJ1-5; abundance: -; CDR3aa: CASSLTTGRQPQHF; CDR3nt: TGTGCCAGCAGCTTAACTACAGGGCGGCAGCCCCAGCATTTT
v_gene: TRBV6-5; d_gene: TRBD2; j_gene: TRBJ2-7; abundance: -; CDR3aa: CASSPPGGKNYEQYF; CDR3nt: TGTGCCAGCAGCCCCCCCGGGGGGAAAAACTACGAGCAGTACTTC
v_gene: TRBV28; d_gene: -; j_gene: TRBJ2-7; abundance: few; CDR3aa: CASSFRRLRPSSYEQYF; CDR3nt: TGTGCCAGCAGTTTTCGGAGGCTGCGGCCGAGCTCCTACGAGCAGTACTTC
v_gene: TRBV6-6; d_gene: TRBD1; j_gene: TRBJ1-2; abundance: -; CDR3aa: CASQTGGGDGYTF; CDR3nt: TGTGCCAGCCAGACAGGGGGAGGGGATGGCTACACCTTC
v_gene: TRBV19; d_gene: -; j_gene: TRBJ1-5; abundance: -; CDR3aa: CASSMGHTNQPQHF; CDR3nt: TGTGCCAGTAGTATGGGACACACCAATCAGCCCCAGCATTTT
v_gene: TRBV21-1; d_gene: -; j_gene: TRBJ2-1; abundance: -; CDR3aa: CASSKEKRNEQFF; CDR3nt: TGTGCCAGCAGCAAAGAAAAGAGGAATGAGCAGTTCTTC
v_gene: TRBV2; d_gene: -; j_gene: TRBJ2-4; abundance: -; CDR3aa: CASTLGVTGIQYF; CDR3nt: TGTGCCAGCACCCTCGGGGTTACGGGCATTCAGTACTTC
v_gene: TRBV7-9; d_gene: TRBD2; j_gene: TRBJ2-2; abundance: -; CDR3aa: CASSPRAVAGATGELFF; CDR3nt: TGTGCCAGCAGCCCGAGGGCGGTAGCGGGAGCGACCGGGGAGCTGTTTTTT
v_gene: TRBV14; d_gene: TRBD2; j_gene: TRBJ2-5; abundance: -; CDR3aa: CASSRIAGGPLVETQYF; CDR3nt: TGTGCCAGCAGCCGAATAGCGGGAGGGCCTCTCGTTGAGACCCAGTACTTC
v_gene: TRBV5-1; d_gene: TRBD2; j_gene: TRBJ2-4; abundance: -; CDR3aa: CASSFTGPSGGSLAKNIQYF; CDR3nt: TGCGCCAGCAGCTTCACAGGTCCCAGCGGGGGGTCACTAGCCAAAAACATTCAGTACTTC
v_gene: TRBV30; d_gene: -; j_gene: TRBJ2-3; abundance: -; CDR3aa: CASFGSGYTDTQYF; CDR3nt: TGTGCCTCTTTTGGTAGCGGCTACACAGATACGCAGTATTTT
v_gene: TRBV7-9; d_gene: TRBD1; j_gene: TRBJ1-2; abundance: -; CDR3aa: CASSLGQGFSYGYTF; CDR3nt: TGTGCCAGCAGCTTAGGACAGGGATTTAGCTATGGCTACACCTTC
v_gene: TRBV6-6; d_gene: -; j_gene: TRBJ2-1; abundance: -; CDR3aa: CASTQRDEQFF; CDR3nt: TGTGCCAGCACTCAGCGGGATGAGCAGTTCTTC
v_gene: TRBV28; d_gene: TRBD2; j_gene: TRBJ2-7; abundance: -; CDR3aa: CASRIAGPVYEQYF; CDR3nt: TGTGCCAGCAGGATAGCGGGACCCGTGTACGAGCAGTACTTC
v_gene: TRBV6-6; d_gene: -; j_gene: TRBJ1-5; abundance: once; CDR3aa: CASSYAGGNQPQHF; CDR3nt: TGTGCCAGCAGTTATGCAGGGGGCAATCAGCCCCAGCATTTT
v_gene: TRBV27; d_gene: -; j_gene: TRBJ1-2; abundance: -; CDR3aa: CASRPNKGGYTF; CDR3nt: TGTGCCAGCCGCCCGAACAAGGGTGGCTACACCTTC
v_gene: TRBV5-7; d_gene: TRBD1; j_gene: TRBJ1-2; abundance: once; CDR3aa: CASSLDTGVYGYTF; CDR3nt: TGTGCCAGCAGCTTGGATACAGGGGTTTATGGCTACACCTTC
v_gene: TRBV4-3; d_gene: -; j_gene: TRBJ2-5; abundance: -; CDR3aa: CASSQDYGWETQYF; CDR3nt: TGCGCCAGCAGCCAAGATTACGGGTGGGAGACCCAGTACTTC